The 22 T cell receptor beta chains below were found in one sample sequenced in a study of cytotoxic CD8 clonotypes in ibrutinib-treated CLL. TCRdb keeps only in-frame clones here, not all; method: immunoSEQ multiplex PCR. The sample holds 90,000 to 95,000 clones, roughly 80% seen once. Sequenced here: PBMCs, sampled after 24 months of ibrutinib treatment. The origin of the receptors is a human donor with chronic lymphocytic leukemia.

This clone was counted a single time. The genes are TRBV11-2 and TRBJ2-1; 8 bases match TRBD2. Germline V gives CDR1 SGHAT, CDR2 FQNNGV. This CDR3 has 17 amino acids. After removal of 5 bases from V and 0 bases from J, the junction contained 9 bases not matched to a gene. The CDR3 loop reads CASSPSNSGDSYNEQFF. CDR3 in DNA: TGTGCCAGCAGCCCGTCGAATAGCGGGGACTCCTACAATGAGCAGTTCTTC. The whole variable domain, remainder taken from reference TRBV11-2 and TRBJ2-1, is EAGVAQSPRYKIIEKRQSVAFWCNPISGHATLYWYQQILGQGPKLLIQFQNNGVVDDSQLPKDRFSAERLKGVDSTLKIQPAKLEDSAVYLCASSPSNSGDSYNEQFFGPGTRLTVL.

V usage is TRBV19 and J usage is TRBJ1-1, with 9 bases fitting TRBD1. The germline gives CDR1 LNHDA, CDR2 SQIVND (reference sequence). This CDR3 contains 15 residues. Trimming took 4 bases from V and 7 from J; bases not matched to a gene: 10. The CDR3, as DNA: TGTGCCAGTAGTACCGGGACAGGGAGAACAAGTGAAGCTTTCTTT. This gives the protein CASSTGTGRTSEAFF.

This chain connects TRBV5-1 to TRBJ1-1; D is possibly TRBD1 (6 bases). The CDR3 extends over 16 amino acids. The germline CDR1 and CDR2 sequences are SGHRS and YFSETQ. V was pared by 0 bases and J by 0 bases, with 12 bases between. The CDR3 coding sequence is TGCGCCAGCAGCTTGGGGTTGACAGGTTTGAACACTGAAGCTTTCTTT. It yields the protein CASSLGLTGLNTEAFF.

The chain links TRBV28 to TRBJ2-7, with 9 bases that match TRBD1. The length of the CDR3 is 14 residues. Germline values: CDR1 MDHEN, CDR2 SYDVKM. J gave up 4 bases and V 10 bases, and 11 bases lay outside the gene matches. CDR3 nucleotides: TGTGCCATTACGAACAGTGACAGGGGGTACGAGCAGTACTTC. The encoded protein is CAITNSDRGYEQYF.

The chain has TRBV9 and TRBJ2-7; the match to TRBD1 covers 8 bases. V dropped 3 bases and J dropped 2; count of bases not matched to a gene: 7. The CDR3 runs to 15 residues. Germline V CDR1 and CDR2: SGDLS, YYNGEE. DNA of the CDR3: TGTGCCAGCAGCGAGCAGACAGGGGCTACCTACGAGCAGTACTTC. This gives the protein CASSEQTGATYEQYF. Filled out from reference TRBV9 and TRBJ2-7, the complete variable domain reads DSGVTQTPKHLITATGQRVTLRCSPRSGDLSVYWYQQSLDQGLQFLIQYYNGEERAKGNILERFSAQQFPDLHSELNLSSLELGDSALYFCASSEQTGATYEQYFGPGTRLTVT.

The CDR3, as DNA: TGTGCCAGTAGACCAGCGGGAGGTTCCTACAATGAGCAGTTCTTC. It translates to CASRPAGGSYNEQFF. V and J are TRBV19 and TRBJ2-1, with 9 positions matching TRBD2. CDR3 size: 15 residues. The germline gives CDR1 LNHDA, CDR2 SQIVND (reference sequence). V lost 6 bases and J lost 1; bases outside the gene matches: 4.

The V call is TRBV21-1, the J call TRBJ2-1; whether TRBD1, the table's D call, matches the DNA was not checked. TRBV21-1 is assigned pseudogene status. The CDR3 is 15 residues long. CDR3 sequence reads: CASSPSGNRYNEQFF. In nucleotides, the CDR3 is TGTGCCAGCAGCCCTTCAGGGAACCGTTACAATGAGCAGTTCTTC.

The rearrangement joins TRBV7-2 to TRBJ2-3; D is unclear. This CDR3 is 13 amino acids long. Germline V gene sequence: CDR1 SGHTA, CDR2 FQGNSA. V gave up 1 base and J gave up 0 bases, with 2 bases separating them. The CDR3 bases are TGTGCCAGCAGCTTAGGGAGCACAGATACGCAGTATTTT. Its protein product is CASSLGSTDTQYF.

The chain joins TRBV2 to TRBJ1-5; TRBD1 agrees at 7 bases. This CDR3 spans 15 amino acids. Germline V gene sequence: CDR1 SNHLY, CDR2 FYNNEI. The J segment lost 2 bases and the V segment lost 6 bases, leaving 7 bases of the junction unmatched. Written as DNA, the CDR3 is TGTGCCAGCAGCGCTAGGGGGCTCGGCAATCAGCCCCAGCATTTT. It codes for CASSARGLGNQPQHF.

The gene calls are TRBV10-2 and TRBJ2-3, with 10 bases identical to TRBD2. V lost 7 bases and J lost 3; bases outside the gene matches: 1. The CDR3 is 13 amino acids. Germline loops: CDR1 WSHSY, CDR2 SAAADI. The CDR3 DNA is TGCGCCAGCAAACTAGCGGGGACAGATACGCAGTATTTT. Protein: CASKLAGTDTQYF.

This clone was picked up one time. The rearrangement uses TRBV6-1 and TRBJ2-3; tentatively, D is TRBD2 (5 bases). Trimming cost V 8 bases and J 1 base, with 10 bases left between them. Germline assignment: CDR1 MNHNS and CDR2 SASEGT. This CDR3 spans 13 amino acids. The CDR3 coding sequence is TGTGCCAGCCATCGGGGAGGCACAGATACGCAGTATTTT. As protein: CASHRGGTDTQYF.

CDR3 nucleotide sequence: TGTGCCAGCAGCTTCGAGCGACATGAGCAGTTCTTC. Translated: CASSFERHEQFF. The chain joins TRBV11-2 to TRBJ2-1; D gene unclear. The germline V gene encodes CDR1 SGHAT and CDR2 FQNNGV. V dropped 3 bases and J dropped 8 bases, with 8 bases sitting between them. CDR3 length equals 12 residues.

This chain uses TRBV18 with TRBJ1-1; D gene unclear. The CDR3 length is 17 residues. V gave up 0 bases and J gave up 0 bases, with 14 bases separating them. From germline, CDR1 is KGHSH and CDR2 LQKENI. The CDR3 DNA reads as TGTGCCAGCTCACCACCACGCCTCGCTATGGTGAACACTGAAGCTTTCTTT. Translated: CASSPPRLAMVNTEAFF. Looking up the rest from reference TRBV18 and TRBJ1-1 gives the full variable domain: NAGVMQNPRHLVRRRGQEARLRCSPMKGHSHVYWYRQLPEEGLKFMVYLQKENIIDESGMPKERFSAEFPKEGPSILRIQQVVRGDSAAYFCASSPPRLAMVNTEAFFGQGTRLTVV.

V gene TRBV9 combines with J gene TRBJ2-7; 8 bases are shared with TRBD2. Trimming removed 3 bases from V and 6 bases from J; junction bases left unmatched: 8. This CDR3 is built from 14 residues. Germline assignment: CDR1 SGDLS and CDR2 YYNGEE. The DNA of the CDR3 is TGTGCCAGCAGCGACTTAGGAGCGGGAGTCGAGCAGTACTTC. Translated, it gives CASSDLGAGVEQYF.

The V and J genes are TRBV10-2 and TRBJ1-2; D uncertain. V lost 2 bases, J lost 2 bases, and 18 bases lay in between. The CDR3 has 17 residues. From germline, CDR1 is WSHSY and CDR2 SAAADI. CDR3 DNA: TGCGCCAGCAGTGAGCCGCCCGGTAGGAACACCAACTATGGCTACACCTTC. Its translation: CASSEPPGRNTNYGYTF.

This clone came up once. The chain combines TRBV5-1 with TRBJ2-7; TRBD1 aligns across 9 bases. After removal of 5 bases from V and 10 bases from J, the junction contained 7 bases not matched to a gene. Germline V gene lookup returns CDR1 SGHRS and CDR2 YFSETQ. The CDR3 runs 12 residues. The CDR3 nucleotides read TGCGCCAGCAGTATGACAGGGGGTCCCCAGTACTTC. Protein product: CASSMTGGPQYF.

V and J are TRBV19 and TRBJ1-2, with D maybe TRBD1 (5 bases). This CDR3 spans 15 amino acids. CDR1 is LNHDA, CDR2 SQIVND, per germline (reference sequence). Trimming took 9 bases from V and 6 from J, leaving 23 bases between them. The CDR3 spells CASFRQWGGSDGYTF. CDR3 bases: TGTGCCAGCTTTCGCCAATGGGGGGGATCGGATGGCTACACCTTC.

The chain recombines TRBV5-1 with TRBJ1-6; tentative D call: TRBD1 (5 bases). This CDR3 is built from 17 residues. Trimming pared 0 bases from V and 0 bases from J, leaving 10 bases between. From germline, CDR1 is SGHRS and CDR2 YFSETQ. DNA of the CDR3: TGCGCCAGCAGCTTGGAGCAGGGCAGCTCCTATAATTCACCCCTCCACTTT. Protein sequence: CASSLEQGSSYNSPLHF.

This clone has only a few counts. CDR3 amino acids: CASSAPGTGGFNEKLFF. The CDR3 DNA follows: TGTGCCAGCAGTGCTCCCGGGACAGGGGGTTTTAATGAAAAACTGTTTTTT. The V call is TRBV2, the J call TRBJ1-4; 11 nucleotides align to TRBD1. Germline V gene lookup returns CDR1 SNHLY and CDR2 FYNNEI. Trimming at V came to 4 bases and at J to 4 bases, leaving 8 bases not matched to a gene. The CDR3 has 17 residues.

This clone occurred a few times. The rearrangement links TRBV6-5 to TRBJ2-7; 7 bases line up with TRBD1. The length of the CDR3 is 14 residues. Trimming took 0 bases from V and 3 from J; bases not matched to a gene: 2. Germline V lookup: CDR1 MNHEY, CDR2 SVGAGI. The CDR3 sequence is CASSYSTGFYEQYF. The CDR3 bases are TGTGCCAGCAGTTACTCGACAGGGTTCTACGAGCAGTACTTC.

The J gene is TRBJ2-5, the V gene TRBV30; a weak D match, TRBD2 (5 bases). Germline CDR1 is GTSNPN and CDR2 is SVGIG (reference sequence). The CDR3 length is 13 residues. V was shortened by 5 bases and J by 5 bases, with 15 bases between the two germline ends. The CDR3: CAWYKARGETQYF. The CDR3 DNA reads as TGTGCCTGGTATAAGGCGCGAGGGGAGACCCAGTACTTC.

This clone was picked up one time. The rearrangement links TRBV7-9 to TRBJ2-1; 9 positions agree with TRBD2. V gave up 5 bases and J gave up 6 bases; unmatched junction bases: 11. Germline assignment: CDR1 SEHNR and CDR2 FQNEAQ (reference sequence). The CDR3 sequence is 16 residues long. CDR3 coding DNA: TGTGCCAGCAGCGTAAGAGCGGGAGGACGTCTCAATGAGCAGTTCTTC. Translated: CASSVRAGGRLNEQFF.